The 5 T cell receptor beta chains given below trace back to one sample, sequenced in a study of human T cells and chemical hapten exposure. Documented time point: patch test 1, 2 weeks after DPC sensitization. Treatment denoted: therapeutic diphenylcyclopropenone sensitization with weekly scalp DPC. In TCRdb, the RACE reads were re-called with MiXCR into one record per CDR3 protein. The data contain 95,000 to 150,000 distinct CDR3 sequences, about an eighth of them seen just once; the ten biggest clones take up roughly 0.92%. The specimen comprised whole blood, sampled in connection with sensitization to the hapten diphenylcyclopropenone (DPC). The source is a young man with alopecia areata. Some clones in this sample may be carry-over from other donors' samples.

This chain connects TRBV7-6 to TRBJ1-6; the match to TRBD1 covers 8 bases. The germline CDR1 and CDR2 sequences are SGHVS and FNYEAQ. The CDR3 has 17 residues. J lost 6 bases, V lost 2 bases, and 9 bases had no gene match. In DNA, the CDR3 is TGTGCCAGCAGCTTAAGGGGGACAGGTCCCCTTAATTCACCCCTCCACTTT. Protein: CASSLRGTGPLNSPLHF.

In this sample, this clonotype turned up many times. The V gene is TRBV11-2, the J gene TRBJ2-7, with no clear D. The germline gives CDR1 SGHAT, CDR2 FQNNGV. Trimming stripped 2 bases from V and 4 bases from J, with 3 bases between. This CDR3 has 11 amino acids. CDR3 residues: CASSLLYEQYF. The CDR3 DNA reads TGTGCCAGCAGCTTACTATACGAGCAGTACTTC.

This chain uses TRBV10-2 with TRBJ1-5; D gene uncertain. Looked up from germline, CDR1 is WSHSY and CDR2 is SAAADI. Trimming removed 5 bases at V and 5 bases at J, with 10 bases between. The CDR3 length is 13 residues. Written as DNA, the CDR3 is TGCGCCAGCAGTAAAGAGGACGATCAGCCCCAGCATTTT. It is translated as CASSKEDDQPQHF.

J is TRBJ2-7 and V is TRBV5-1, with TRBD1 as a possible D gene (6 bases). The CDR3 totals 14 residues. Germline CDR1 is SGHRS and CDR2 is YFSETQ. V lost 0 bases to trimming and J lost 7 bases, with 14 bases between them. CDR3 nucleotides: TGCGCCAGCAGCTTGGAAGGCAGGGGCGAGGAGCAGTACTTC. Its translation: CASSLEGRGEEQYF.

There are many counts of this clonotype. The V call is TRBV18, the J call TRBJ1-2; the match to TRBD1 covers 9 bases. CDR1 and CDR2 from the germline V gene are KGHSH and LQKENI. This CDR3 is built from 14 residues. With 3 bases clipped from V and 6 bases from J, the junction kept 5 bases outside the gene matches. This CDR3 is CASSPWDREDGYTF. The CDR3 DNA sequence: TGTGCCAGCTCACCCTGGGACAGGGAGGATGGCTACACCTTC.